One sample yielded the 14 T cell receptor beta chains listed below, sequenced in a study of shared clonotypes between healthy human individuals. This table comes from immunoSEQ multiplex PCR, and its TCRdb copy is limited to in-frame clones, with some not included. The sample lists 450,000 to 500,000 clones; roughly 78% were seen once. Input material: PBMCs. Source of these receptors: a woman aged 40 to 50 in good health. Some clones in this sample may be carry-over from other donors' samples.

The V and J genes are TRBV2 and TRBJ2-1, with D possibly being TRBD2 (6 bases). Trimming pared 5 bases from V and 11 bases from J, leaving 13 bases between. Germline loops: CDR1 SNHLY, CDR2 FYNNEI. The CDR3 has 12 amino acids. CDR3 in amino acids: CASSNQLAQQFF. The CDR3 DNA reads TGTGCCAGCAGTAACCAACTAGCCCAGCAGTTCTTC.

The V and J genes are TRBV5-4 and TRBJ2-2; D not certain. CDR1 SGHNT and CDR2 YYREEE come from the germline V gene (reference sequence). V was shortened by 0 bases and J by 8 bases, with 14 bases between the two germline ends. The CDR3 length is 15 residues. The DNA for the CDR3 is TGTGCCAGCAGCTTGGACGGGCGTTCCTTAGGGGAGCTGTTTTTT. Its protein product is CASSLDGRSLGELFF.

For this clone: Possible read error: a much larger clone is one base away. V and J are TRBV2 and TRBJ2-1, with 9 bases fitting TRBD2. CDR3 length equals 15 residues. J lost 1 base, V lost 4 bases, and 2 bases had no gene match. Per the germline V gene, CDR1 is SNHLY and CDR2 is FYNNEI. CDR3 nucleotides: TGTGCCAGCAGTGTCCTAGCGGGATCCTACAATGAGCAGTTCTTC. Protein product: CASSVLAGSYNEQFF.

The V gene is TRBV28, the J gene TRBJ2-2; D is perhaps TRBD2 (6 bases). V gave up 6 bases and J gave up 0 bases, with 11 bases separating them. The CDR3 length is 15 residues. The germline V gene has CDR1 MDHEN and CDR2 SYDVKM. The DNA for the CDR3 is TGTGCCAGCAGCTCTGGGACTCCGAACACCGGGGAGCTGTTTTTT. This codes for CASSSGTPNTGELFF.

The rearrangement uses TRBV19 and TRBJ2-7, with 10 bases fitting TRBD2. V gave up 3 bases and J gave up 2 bases; unmatched junction bases: 7. The CDR3 totals 16 residues. Per germline, CDR1 LNHDA and CDR2 SQIVND (reference sequence). DNA for the CDR3: TGTGCCAGTAGTATCGCCGGGAGCGGGAGGGCCTACGAGCAGTACTTC. Translated: CASSIAGSGRAYEQYF.

A remark on this clone: Other nucleotide sequences from this sample produce the same CDR3. The rearrangement links TRBV7-9 to TRBJ2-2; D gene unclear. Germline V gene lookup returns CDR1 SEHNR and CDR2 FQNEAQ (reference sequence). The V end lost 5 bases, the J end lost 5 bases, and 3 bases lay between the germline ends. This CDR3 region has 11 residues. The CDR3 bases are TGTGCCAGCAGCCCAACCGGGGAGCTGTTTTTT. It translates to CASSPTGELFF.

The chain links TRBV14 to TRBJ2-3; the D gene could be TRBD1 or TRBD2 (5 bases each). V dropped 4 bases and J dropped 0 bases, with 14 bases sitting between them. The CDR3 has 16 amino acids. Germline loops: CDR1 SGHDN, CDR2 FVKESK. The CDR3 region is CASSPTGLASTDTQYF. In nucleotides, the CDR3 is TGTGCCAGCAGCCCCACGGGGCTAGCAAGCACAGATACGCAGTATTTT.

The gene calls are TRBV4-1 and TRBJ2-1, with TRBD2 matching 9 bases. CDR3 size: 15 residues. With V trimmed by 4 bases and J by 4 bases, 5 bases remained unmatched. In germline, CDR1 is MGHRA, CDR2 YSYEKL. In DNA, the CDR3 is TGCGCCAGCAGCCGTAGCGGGAGCGGGTACAATGAGCAGTTCTTC. Protein product: CASSRSGSGYNEQFF.

A single count supports this clone. The V and J genes are TRBV19 and TRBJ2-1; D tentatively fits TRBD1 or TRBD2 (5 bases each). Germline V CDR1 and CDR2: LNHDA, SQIVND (reference sequence). The CDR3 spans 14 residues. The V end lost 3 bases, the J end lost 5 bases, and 11 bases lay between the germline ends. The CDR3 DNA follows: TGTGCCAGTAGTATGTGGGGGATGAACAATGAGCAGTTCTTC. It yields the protein CASSMWGMNNEQFF. The whole variable domain, remainder taken from reference TRBV19 and TRBJ2-1, is DGGITQSPKYLFRKEGQNVTLSCEQNLNHDAMYWYRQDPGQGLRLIYYSQIVNDFQKGDIAEGYSVSREKKESFPLTVTSAQKNPTAFYLCASSMWGMNNEQFFGPGTRLTVL.

The rearrangement joins TRBV19 to TRBJ1-2; D gene ambiguous. This CDR3 has 14 residues. Germline V gives CDR1 LNHDA, CDR2 SQIVND (reference sequence). Trimming cost V 2 bases and J 4 bases, with 11 bases left between them. CDR3 region: CASSIRETVYGYTF. As DNA, the CDR3 is TGTGCCAGTAGTATAAGGGAGACCGTCTATGGCTACACCTTC.

The J gene is TRBJ2-1, the V gene TRBV19, with a tentative D call TRBD2 (6 bases). Looked up from germline, CDR1 is LNHDA and CDR2 is SQIVND (reference sequence). Between the trimmed V and J ends, which lost 6 bases and 0 bases, there was a span of 6 bases. The CDR3 contains 13 residues. The CDR3 is CASRTSSYNEQFF. DNA of the CDR3: TGTGCCAGTAGGACTAGCTCCTACAATGAGCAGTTCTTC.

Regarding this clone: Within the sample, other DNA sequences also encode this same CDR3. The chain uses TRBV19 and TRBJ2-1; 9 positions match TRBD2. The J segment lost 6 bases and the V segment lost 3 bases, leaving 6 bases of the junction unmatched. Germline V gene sequence: CDR1 LNHDA, CDR2 SQIVND (reference sequence). CDR3 size: 15 residues. The CDR3 region has the DNA TGTGCCAGTAGTATCCCGGGACTAGCTGGCAATGAGCAGTTCTTC. Amino acid sequence: CASSIPGLAGNEQFF. Full variable domain (rest looked up from reference TRBV19 and TRBJ2-1): DGGITQSPKYLFRKEGQNVTLSCEQNLNHDAMYWYRQDPGQGLRLIYYSQIVNDFQKGDIAEGYSVSREKKESFPLTVTSAQKNPTAFYLCASSIPGLAGNEQFFGPGTRLTVL.

This clone was observed many times. The chain links TRBV5-1 to TRBJ2-2; D is unresolved. The CDR3 totals 14 residues. The germline gives CDR1 SGHRS, CDR2 YFSETQ. V dropped 6 bases and J dropped 4 bases, with 13 bases sitting between them. CDR3: CASNLFGGTGELFF. The CDR3 nucleotides read TGCGCCAGCAATTTGTTCGGCGGCACCGGGGAGCTGTTTTTT.

The V gene is TRBV19, the J gene TRBJ2-1, with 7 nucleotides matching TRBD1. This CDR3 contains 16 residues. Germline V CDR1 and CDR2: LNHDA, SQIVND (reference sequence). Trimming removed 1 base from V and 2 bases from J; junction bases left unmatched: 5. The CDR3 nucleotides read TGTGCCAGTAGTATAGGGGCCCAGGGGGCCTACAATGAGCAGTTCTTC. Protein product: CASSIGAQGAYNEQFF.